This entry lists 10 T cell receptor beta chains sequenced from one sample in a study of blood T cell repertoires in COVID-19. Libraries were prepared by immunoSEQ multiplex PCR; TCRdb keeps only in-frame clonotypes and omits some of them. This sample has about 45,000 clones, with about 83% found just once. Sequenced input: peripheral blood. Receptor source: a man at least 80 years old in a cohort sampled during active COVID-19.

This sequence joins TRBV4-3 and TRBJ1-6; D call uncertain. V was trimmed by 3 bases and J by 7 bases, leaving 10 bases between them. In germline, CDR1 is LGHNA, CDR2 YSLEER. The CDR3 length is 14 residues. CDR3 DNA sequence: TGCGCCAGCAGCCACCCCGGCGGCAATTCACCCCTCCACTTT. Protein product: CASSHPGGNSPLHF.

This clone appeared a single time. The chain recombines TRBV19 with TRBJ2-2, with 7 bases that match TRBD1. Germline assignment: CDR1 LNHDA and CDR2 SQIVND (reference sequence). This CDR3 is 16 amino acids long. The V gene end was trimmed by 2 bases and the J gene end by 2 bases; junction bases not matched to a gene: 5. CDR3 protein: CASSIYGTANTGELFF. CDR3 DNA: TGTGCCAGTAGTATATATGGGACAGCTAACACCGGGGAGCTGTTTTTT.

This chain's CDR3 is CASVGPGQKFF. The CDR3 DNA follows: TGTGCCAGCGTGGGGCCGGGACAGAAGTTCTTC. The rearrangement uses TRBV6-5 and TRBJ2-1; 7 bases map to TRBD1. V trimming: 8 bases; J trimming: 14 bases; junction bases outside the gene matches: 9. The CDR3 extends over 11 amino acids. Germline V gene sequence: CDR1 MNHEY, CDR2 SVGAGI.

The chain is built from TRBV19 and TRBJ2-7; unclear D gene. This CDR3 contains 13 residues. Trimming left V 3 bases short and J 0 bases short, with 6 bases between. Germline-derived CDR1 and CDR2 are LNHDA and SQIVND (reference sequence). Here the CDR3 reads CASSMSSSYEQYF. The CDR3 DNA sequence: TGTGCCAGTAGTATGTCTAGCTCCTACGAGCAGTACTTC.

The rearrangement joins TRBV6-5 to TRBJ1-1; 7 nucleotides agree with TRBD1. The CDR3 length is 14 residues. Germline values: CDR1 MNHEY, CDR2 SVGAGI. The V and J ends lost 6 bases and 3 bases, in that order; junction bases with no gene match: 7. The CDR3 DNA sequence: TGTGCCAGCAGGCCGCTCACAGGGGACACTGAAGCTTTCTTT. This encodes CASRPLTGDTEAFF.

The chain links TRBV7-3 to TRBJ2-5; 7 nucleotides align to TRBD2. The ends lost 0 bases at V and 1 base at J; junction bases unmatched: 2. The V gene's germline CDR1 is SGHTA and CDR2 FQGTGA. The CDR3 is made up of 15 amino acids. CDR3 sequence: CASSLTLASQETQYF. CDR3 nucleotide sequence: TGTGCCAGCAGCTTAACACTAGCGAGCCAAGAGACCCAGTACTTC.

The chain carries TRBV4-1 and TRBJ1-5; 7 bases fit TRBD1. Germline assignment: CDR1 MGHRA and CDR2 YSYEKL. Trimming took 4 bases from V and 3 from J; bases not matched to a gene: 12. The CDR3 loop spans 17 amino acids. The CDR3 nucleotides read TGCGCCAGCAGCCTCCGGTCAGGGGGACGTGACAATCAGCCCCAGCATTTT. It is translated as CASSLRSGGRDNQPQHF.

CDR3 nucleotides: TGTGCCAGCAGTTTCACAGCCTTGGGCAAAAACATTCAGTACTTC. It codes for CASSFTALGKNIQYF. The V call is TRBV28, the J call TRBJ2-4; no reliable D call. The CDR3 has 15 amino acids. Germline V CDR1 and CDR2: MDHEN, SYDVKM. With 3 bases removed from V and 3 bases from J, the gap between germline ends came to 12 bases.

The CDR3 region is CASSWGGGSPLHF. In DNA form, the CDR3 reads TGTGCCAGCAGTTGGGGTGGAGGTTCACCCCTCCACTTT. The chain is built from TRBV27 and TRBJ1-6; the D is unclear. This CDR3 has 13 residues. V gave up 4 bases and J gave up 9 bases, with 10 bases separating them. Germline assignment: CDR1 MNHEY and CDR2 SMNVEV (reference sequence).

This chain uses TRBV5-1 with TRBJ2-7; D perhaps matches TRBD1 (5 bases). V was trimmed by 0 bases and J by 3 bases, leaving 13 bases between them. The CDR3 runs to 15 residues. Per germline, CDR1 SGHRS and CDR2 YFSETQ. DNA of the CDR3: TGCGCCAGCAGCTTGGAGCAGGGTGGGCGCTACGAGCAGTACTTC. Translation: CASSLEQGGRYEQYF.